The present T cell receptor (beta chain) was sequenced within a study of shared T cell receptors in the human thymus. Clones were read by immunoSEQ multiplex PCR, and TCRdb kept only the in-frame ones, dropping some. The repertoire consists of about 380,000 clones, with approximately 95% occurring once and the leading ten covering approximately 0.018%. Germline lookup yields CDR1 MDHEN and CDR2 SYDVKM. This CDR3 is built from 14 residues. Trimming took 5 bases from V and 4 from J; bases not matched to a gene: 5. The chain couples TRBV28 to TRBJ2-7; 10 nucleotides agree with TRBD1. Material for sequencing was thymocytes. This receptor was taken from a human donor. CDR3 protein: CASSPGQGGYEQYF. CDR3 in DNA: TGTGCCAGCAGTCCCGGACAGGGGGGGTACGAGCAGTACTTC.